The 27 T cell receptor beta chains given below trace back to one sample, sequenced in a study of Graves' ophthalmopathy and Graves' hyperthyroidism. Amplification of TCR beta CDR3 regions used RNA transcripts. The library came from an HTBI-primed first-round RT-PCR and a second-round multiplex PCR. TCRdb called the multiplex PCR reads again in MiXCR, with one record for every CDR3 protein. Of over 500,000 distinct CDR3 sequences listed, around a fifth are singletons. Sequenced input: peripheral blood. Receptor source: a woman under 30 with stable Graves' hyperthyroidism. Some clones in this sample may be carry-over from other donors' samples.

The chain couples TRBV12-3 or TRBV12-4 to TRBJ1-1; D gene uncertain. V was cut by 6 bases and J by 6 bases, with 14 bases left in between. The CDR3 has 13 residues. The CDR3: CASSAGLAAEAFF. DNA of the CDR3: TGTGCCAGCAGCGCCGGGCTTGCGGCTGAAGCTTTCTTT.

This clonotype was observed many times. The chain recombines TRBV29-1 with TRBJ1-1; D is possibly TRBD1 (5 bases). Trimming removed 5 bases at V and 0 bases at J, with 16 bases between. The germline gives CDR1 SQVTM, CDR2 ANQGSEA. CDR3 size: 15 residues. The CDR3 reads CSVSLTATVNTEAFF. The CDR3 coding sequence is TGCAGCGTTTCCTTGACAGCCACAGTGAACACTGAAGCTTTCTTT.

The chain recombines TRBV6-5 with TRBJ2-2; possible D gene TRBD1, 6 bases. With 4 bases removed from V and 7 bases from J, the gap between germline ends came to 13 bases. CDR3 size: 14 residues. Germline loops: CDR1 MNHEY, CDR2 SVGAGI. The CDR3, as DNA: TGTGCCAGCAGTTCGAACAGGGTGGTCGGGGAGCTGTTTTTT. Translation: CASSSNRVVGELFF.

V and J are TRBV12-5 and TRBJ1-2; TRBD1 aligns across 7 bases. The V segment lost 5 bases and the J segment 14 bases; nucleotides outside the gene matches: 14. Germline assignment: CDR1 LGHNT and CDR2 FRNRAP. The CDR3 is 13 residues long. CDR3 coding DNA: TGTGCTAGTGGTGGGACAGCACTCTCGGGTTTGACCTTC. Amino acids: CASGGTALSGLTF.

Many counts were recorded for this clonotype. The chain uses TRBV10-3 and TRBJ2-5; D is unclear. Germline V gene data show CDR1 as ENHRY and CDR2 as SYGVKD. V was trimmed by 3 bases and J by 1 base, leaving 15 bases between them. The CDR3 has 16 amino acids. CDR3 residues: CAISDYYLKGQETQYF. In DNA form, the CDR3 reads TGTGCCATCAGTGATTACTACCTGAAGGGCCAAGAGACCCAGTACTTC.

The CDR3 sequence: CASSPPHFFYGYTF. The DNA of the CDR3 is TGTGCCAGCAGTCCTCCCCACTTCTTCTATGGCTACACCTTC. The rearrangement uses TRBV28 and TRBJ1-2; no clear D gene. Germline V lookup: CDR1 MDHEN, CDR2 SYDVKM. The CDR3 is made up of 14 amino acids. Trimming took 5 bases from V and 4 from J, leaving 14 bases between them.

The rearrangement uses TRBV30 and TRBJ2-5; possibly TRBD1 or TRBD2 for D (5 bases each). Germline loops: CDR1 GTSNPN, CDR2 SVGIG (reference sequence). V lost 5 bases to trimming and J lost 4 bases, with 20 bases between them. This CDR3 is 15 amino acids long. CDR3 in amino acids: CAWGDGYYQGETQYF. As DNA, the CDR3 is TGTGCCTGGGGGGACGGGTATTACCAAGGAGAGACCCAGTACTTC.

This clonotype was counted ten times or more. This chain links TRBV5-5 with TRBJ2-2; TRBD1 might be the D (6 bases). The CDR3 covers 15 residues. Germline V gene sequence: CDR1 SGHKS, CDR2 YYEKEE (reference sequence). V gave up 2 bases and J gave up 4 bases, with 12 bases separating them. CDR3 sequence (DNA): TGTGCCAGCAGCTTTCAGGGGTGGGGCACCGGGGAGCTGTTTTTT. Its protein product is CASSFQGWGTGELFF.

Ten or more counts support this clonotype. The V and J genes are TRBV11-2 and TRBJ2-5; 7 bases map to TRBD2. The CDR3 has 16 amino acids. Germline CDR1 is SGHAT and CDR2 is FQNNGV. With 3 bases clipped from V and 4 bases from J, the junction kept 11 bases outside the gene matches. The CDR3 region is CASSFASGGGGETQYF. CDR3 DNA sequence: TGTGCCAGCAGCTTTGCCTCTGGCGGGGGAGGAGAGACCCAGTACTTC.

The chain carries TRBV28 and TRBJ2-2; possible D gene TRBD2, 6 bases. V was trimmed by 5 bases and J by 3 bases, leaving 10 bases between them. The CDR3 length is 14 residues. Germline V gene data show CDR1 as MDHEN and CDR2 as SYDVKM. This CDR3 is CASSAGLHTGELFF. In DNA form, the CDR3 reads TGTGCCAGCAGTGCGGGACTCCACACCGGGGAGCTGTTTTTT.

At least ten counts were recorded for this clonotype. The V gene is TRBV12-3 or TRBV12-4, the J gene TRBJ1-2; no definite D call. The CDR3 contains 13 residues. V lost 6 bases to trimming and J lost 1 base, with 9 bases between them. CDR3 sequence reads: CASRDNLNYGYTF. The CDR3 nucleotides are TGTGCCAGCAGGGATAACCTTAACTATGGCTACACCTTC.

This clonotype was counted ten times or more. The chain carries TRBV28 and TRBJ2-2; TRBD1 matches at 7 bases. The CDR3 is 13 residues long. The V gene's germline CDR1 is MDHEN and CDR2 SYDVKM. V was pared by 6 bases and J by 4 bases, with 2 bases of the junction left unmatched. The CDR3 region has the DNA TGTGCCAGCAGGGACAGGCCCACCGGGGAGCTGTTTTTT. Translated, it gives CASRDRPTGELFF.

This clonotype was observed a few times. V gene TRBV6-2 or TRBV6-3 combines with J gene TRBJ1-2; D gene uncertain. Trimming shortened V by 2 bases and J by 7 bases, and 29 bases separated the two germline ends. From germline, CDR1 is MNHEY and CDR2 SVGEGT. The CDR3 extends over 19 amino acids. In DNA, the CDR3 is TGTGCCAGCAGTTACCCGAGGTCCGAGCGGGGTATCGGGGAGCGTGGCTACACCTTC. Its protein is CASSYPRSERGIGERGYTF.

This clonotype was counted at least ten times. This chain uses TRBV20-1 with TRBJ2-5; D might be TRBD1 or TRBD2, each matching 5 bases. The CDR3 has 10 residues. The V and J ends lost 5 bases and 9 bases respectively, with 10 bases between them. Germline assignment: CDR1 DFQATT and CDR2 SNEGSKA (reference sequence). The DNA of the CDR3 is TGCAGTGCTGGTCCGGGGCCCCAGTACTTC. Translated, it gives CSAGPGPQYF.

Ten or more counts support this clonotype. V is TRBV14 and J is TRBJ2-7; D assignment may be TRBD1 or TRBD2 (6 bases each). Per germline, CDR1 SGHDN and CDR2 FVKESK. This CDR3 region has 13 residues. Trimming took 2 bases from V and 6 from J, leaving 11 bases between them. CDR3 protein: CASSQTPGAEQYF. CDR3 nucleotide sequence: TGTGCCAGCAGCCAAACCCCGGGGGCCGAGCAGTACTTC.

This chain connects TRBV20-1 to TRBJ2-2; TRBD1 matches 7 bases. V dropped 6 bases and J dropped 2; count of bases not matched to a gene: 6. The CDR3 sequence is 14 residues long. Germline lookup yields CDR1 DFQATT and CDR2 SNEGSKA (reference sequence). The CDR3 DNA is TGCAGTGCGCTAAGGGGGCTAAACACCGGGGAGCTGTTTTTT. Its translation: CSALRGLNTGELFF.

In its sample, this clonotype was seen many times. The rearrangement joins TRBV20-1 to TRBJ1-2; tentatively, D is TRBD1 (5 bases). The germline V and J ends were trimmed by 1 base and 2 bases, with 11 bases remaining between them. Germline V gene data show CDR1 as DFQATT and CDR2 as SNEGSKA (reference sequence). The CDR3 has 14 residues. This CDR3 reads CSARGSDINYGYTF. The CDR3 nucleotides read TGCAGTGCTAGAGGTTCGGACATCAACTATGGCTACACCTTC.

This clonotype has a handful of counts. This sequence joins TRBV9 and TRBJ2-5, with 7 bases fitting TRBD1. Looked up from germline, CDR1 is SGDLS and CDR2 is YYNGEE. V gave up 7 bases and J gave up 10 bases; unmatched junction bases: 19. The CDR3 is made up of 15 amino acids. The CDR3 protein is CASSALGTDKRGQYF. CDR3 bases: TGTGCCAGCTCCGCCCTCGGGACAGACAAGAGAGGCCAGTACTTC.

This clonotype was recorded many times. The junction shows a germline mismatch at one end, possibly a read error. The CDR3 loop is CGARGTGRLNTEAFF. The DNA for the CDR3 is TGCGGTGCTAGGGGGACAGGTCGCCTGAACACTGAAGCTTTCTTT. This chain links TRBV20-1 with TRBJ1-1; TRBD1 matches 8 bases. This CDR3 region has 15 residues. Germline-derived CDR1 and CDR2 are DFQATT and SNEGSKA (reference sequence).

This clonotype was seen many times. This chain links TRBV12-5 with TRBJ1-6, with TRBD1 as a possible D gene (5 bases). The CDR3 consists of 18 residues. Germline V gives CDR1 LGHNT, CDR2 FRNRAP. V shed 2 bases and J shed 5 bases, with 19 bases lying between them. CDR3 sequence: CASGLRVIGDRNNSPLHF. The CDR3 bases are TGTGCTAGTGGTTTGAGGGTAATCGGCGACAGAAATAATTCACCCCTCCACTTT.

This clonotype was seen only once. DNA of the CDR3: TGTGCCAGCAGTTTATATGACAGTGGCTACACCTTC. It is translated as CASSLYDSGYTF. The chain has TRBV28 and TRBJ1-2, with D possibly being TRBD1 (5 bases). Germline loops: CDR1 MDHEN, CDR2 SYDVKM. This CDR3 has 12 amino acids. V lost 1 base and J 7 bases, leaving 7 bases between the germline ends.

This clonotype has more than one count but fewer than ten. It may be a read error: a sequence one base away is much more abundant. The conserved phenylalanine or tryptophan normally closing the CDR3 is absent here, so this likely arose from a read error. This chain connects TRBV20-1 to TRBJ1-1, with D perhaps matching TRBD1 (5 bases). In germline, CDR1 is DFQATT, CDR2 SNEGSKA (reference sequence). Deletions cut 1 base from V and 9 bases from J, with 12 bases between. The CDR3 extends over 12 amino acids. As DNA, the CDR3 is TGCAGTGCTAGAGGTCAAGAGGGGAAAGCTTTCCTT. Translating gives CSARGQEGKAFL.

This clonotype was seen a few times. The rearrangement uses TRBV12-3 or TRBV12-4 and TRBJ2-5; TRBD1 agrees at 7 bases. The CDR3 consists of 14 residues. After removal of 4 bases from V and 1 base from J, the junction contained 3 bases not matched to a gene. CDR3 nucleotide sequence: TGTGCCAGCAGTTGGGGACAGCCCCAAGAGACCCAGTACTTC. Its protein is CASSWGQPQETQYF.

This clonotype was picked up many times. The chain is built from TRBV2 and TRBJ1-5; perhaps TRBD1 as D (6 bases). The V and J ends lost 6 bases and 3 bases respectively, with 15 bases between them. Per the germline V gene, CDR1 is SNHLY and CDR2 is FYNNEI. This CDR3 comprises 15 residues. The CDR3 is CASSGGAAFNQPQHF. CDR3 coding DNA: TGTGCCAGCAGCGGGGGGGCAGCCTTCAATCAGCCCCAGCATTTT.

This clonotype has a count of ten or more. V is TRBV30 and J is TRBJ1-2, with D unresolved. V was pared by 1 base and J by 4 bases, with 1 base between. The CDR3 contains 10 residues. CDR1 is GTSNPN and CDR2 is SVGIG in the germline V gene (reference sequence). The CDR3 here is CAWSGYGYTF. The CDR3 region has the DNA TGTGCCTGGAGTGGCTATGGCTACACCTTC.

There are a few counts of this clonotype. The chain recombines TRBV7-9 with TRBJ2-7; D might be TRBD1 (6 bases). V was trimmed by 3 bases and J by 4 bases, leaving 16 bases between them. This CDR3 contains 15 residues. The germline V gene has CDR1 SEHNR and CDR2 FQNEAQ (reference sequence). This CDR3 reads CASSFTGTPPYEQYF. The CDR3 bases are TGTGCCAGCAGCTTTACAGGGACCCCCCCTTACGAGCAGTACTTC.

This chain connects TRBV11-3 to TRBJ2-7; perhaps TRBD1 as D (6 bases). CDR3 length equals 13 residues. The germline V and J ends were trimmed by 5 bases and 4 bases, with 12 bases remaining between them. Germline V gene sequence: CDR1 SGHNT, CDR2 YENEEA. The CDR3 region is CASSRGQRYEQYF. The CDR3 coding sequence is TGTGCCAGCAGCCGAGGACAGCGTTACGAGCAGTACTTC. Filled out from reference TRBV11-3 and TRBJ2-7, the complete variable domain reads EAGVVQSPRYKIIEKKQPVAFWCNPISGHNTLYWYLQNLGQGPELLIRYENEEAVDDSQLPKDRFSAERLKGVDSTLKIQPAELGDSAVYLCASSRGQRYEQYFGPGTRLTVT.